The clone carrying this T cell receptor (beta chain) was picked up many times. Antigen specificity is unknown. This CDR3 is 20 amino acids long. With 8 bases clipped from V and 1 base from J, the junction kept 17 bases outside the gene matches. Germline-derived CDR1 and CDR2 are MDHEN and SYDVKM. Authors of the study amplified TCR beta CDR3 regions from RNA transcripts. First-round RT-PCR with HTBI primers amplified the TCR CDR3 region. TCRdb independently ran MiXCR on the multiplex PCR reads; one entry per CDR3 protein. The sample includes hundreds of thousands of distinct CDR3 sequences, more than 11% of them seen just once. The data originate from a study of T cells in Graves' hyperthyroidism and ophthalmopathy. Across the whole study: Peripheral blood specimens were obtained at initial diagnosis, prior to any treatment.

About 10 ml of fresh peripheral blood supplied the PBMCs. Study-level results: Most clonotypes that expanded in the thyroid above 0.001 also showed up in blood.

The TCR sequence derives from a woman younger than 45 with Graves' hyperthyroidism. The source material was blood. The rearrangement uses TRBV28 and TRBJ2-5; 15 nucleotides agree with TRBD2. This CDR3 reads CASATQWTSGRVGGQETQYF. CDR3 coding DNA: TGTGCCAGCGCCACCCAGTGGACTAGCGGGAGGGTGGGGGGCCAAGAGACCCAGTACTTC.